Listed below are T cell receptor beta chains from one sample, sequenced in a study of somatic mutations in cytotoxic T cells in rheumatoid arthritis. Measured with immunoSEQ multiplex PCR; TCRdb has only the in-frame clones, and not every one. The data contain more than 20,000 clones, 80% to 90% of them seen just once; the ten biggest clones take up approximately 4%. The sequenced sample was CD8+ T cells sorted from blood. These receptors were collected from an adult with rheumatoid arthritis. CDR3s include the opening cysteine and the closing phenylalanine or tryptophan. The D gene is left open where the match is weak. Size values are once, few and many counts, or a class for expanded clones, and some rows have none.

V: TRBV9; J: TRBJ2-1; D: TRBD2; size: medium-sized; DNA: TGTGCCAGCAGCGCGGTTAGCGGGGGGGCTGGCAATGAGCAGTTCTTC; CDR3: CASSAVSGGAGNEQFF
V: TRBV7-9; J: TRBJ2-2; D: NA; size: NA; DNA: TGTGCCAGCAGCTCCACTGGGCGGGCGAGGAGCGGGGAGCTGTTTTTT; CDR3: CASSSTGRARSGELFF
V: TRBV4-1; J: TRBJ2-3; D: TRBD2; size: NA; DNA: TGCGCCAGCAGCCAAGGGGAGGGGTTCACAGATACGCAGTATTTT; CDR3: CASSQGEGFTDTQYF
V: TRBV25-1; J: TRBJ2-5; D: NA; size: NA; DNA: TGTGCCAGCAGTGAACACTTCCAAGAGACCCAGTACTTC; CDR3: CASSEHFQETQYF
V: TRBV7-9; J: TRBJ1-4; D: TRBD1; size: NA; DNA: TGTGCCAGCAGCGGGGACAGAATGGCCAGCCTAAATGAAAAACTGTTTTTT; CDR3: CASSGDRMASLNEKLFF
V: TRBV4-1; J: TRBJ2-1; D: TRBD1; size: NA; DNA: TGCGCCAGCAGCCAAGTGTCGACAGGGGCCTACAATGAGCAGTTCTTC; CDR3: CASSQVSTGAYNEQFF
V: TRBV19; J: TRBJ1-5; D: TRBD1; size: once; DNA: TGTGCCAGTAGTGTCGGACAGGGTTTGAGCAATCAGCCCCAGCATTTT; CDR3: CASSVGQGLSNQPQHF
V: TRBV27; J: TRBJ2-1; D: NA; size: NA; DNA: TGTGCCAGCAGTTCGGAGGGGCAGGCTCATGAGCAGTTCTTC; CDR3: CASSSEGQAHEQFF
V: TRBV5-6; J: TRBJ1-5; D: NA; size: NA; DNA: TGTGCCAGCAGCTTCAGGGACACAAATCAGCCCCAGCATTTT; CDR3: CASSFRDTNQPQHF
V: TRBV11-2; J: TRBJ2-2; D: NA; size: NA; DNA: TGTGCCAGCAGCTCTCCGCTCACCGGGGAGCTGTTTTTT; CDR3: CASSSPLTGELFF
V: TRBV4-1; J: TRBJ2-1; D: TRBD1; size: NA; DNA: TGCGCCAGCAGCCAAGCATGGACAGGGACTTCGTATGAGCAGTTCTTC; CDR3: CASSQAWTGTSYEQFF
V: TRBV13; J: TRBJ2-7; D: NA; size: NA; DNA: TGTGCCAGCAGCTCCCTAATAGGTTCCGAGCAGTACTTC; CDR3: CASSSLIGSEQYF
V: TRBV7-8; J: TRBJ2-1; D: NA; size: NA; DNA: TGTGCCAGCAGCTTAGGACCCCTGGAGCAGTTCTTC; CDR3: CASSLGPLEQFF
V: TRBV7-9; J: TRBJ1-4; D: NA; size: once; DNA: TGTGCCAGCAGCTTCCCCCGGGACGGGGGGGATGAAAAACTGTTTTTT; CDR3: CASSFPRDGGDEKLFF
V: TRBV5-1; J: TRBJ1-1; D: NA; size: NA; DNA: TGCGCCAGCAGCTTGAGCCAGGGCCAGAACACTGAAGCTTTCTTT; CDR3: CASSLSQGQNTEAFF
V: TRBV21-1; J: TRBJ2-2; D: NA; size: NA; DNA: TGTGCCAGCAGCAAACGGCGTAGGGGGGAGAACACCGGGGAGCTGTTTTTT; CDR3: CASSKRRRGENTGELFF
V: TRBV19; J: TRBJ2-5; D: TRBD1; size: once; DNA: TGTGCCAGTAGTAGGACAGGGCAAAGAAGAGAGACCCAGTACTTC; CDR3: CASSRTGQRRETQYF
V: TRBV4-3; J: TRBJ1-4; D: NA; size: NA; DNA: TGCGCCAGCAGCCATTTGTACGGGGCTAATGAAAAACTGTTTTTT; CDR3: CASSHLYGANEKLFF
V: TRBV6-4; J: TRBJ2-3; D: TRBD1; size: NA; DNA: TGTGCCAGCAGTGCCGATCCCGGGACAGGGATAGGAGATACGCAGTATTTT; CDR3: CASSADPGTGIGDTQYF
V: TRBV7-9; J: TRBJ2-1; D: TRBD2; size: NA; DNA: TGTGCCAGCAGCTTCTTTCAGACTAGCGGGGCAGAGCAGTTCTTC; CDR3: CASSFFQTSGAEQFF
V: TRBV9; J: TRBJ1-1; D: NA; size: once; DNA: TGTGCCAGCAGCCTAGCAGCAGGACCTAGGGAGGGTGAAGCTTTCTTT; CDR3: CASSLAAGPREGEAFF
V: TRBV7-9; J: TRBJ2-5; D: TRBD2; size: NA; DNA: TGTGCCAGCAGCTTATCTAGCGGGGGGCCGGAGACCCAGTACTTC; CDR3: CASSLSSGGPETQYF
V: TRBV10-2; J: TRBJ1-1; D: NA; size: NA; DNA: TGCGCCAGCAGTGAGTGGGGGGCTGAAGCTTTCTTT; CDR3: CASSEWGAEAFF
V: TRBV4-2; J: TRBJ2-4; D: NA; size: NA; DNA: TGTGCCAGCAGCCCTGGAAAGGTGGACATTCAGTACTTC; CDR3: CASSPGKVDIQYF
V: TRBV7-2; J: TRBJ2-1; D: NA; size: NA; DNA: TGTGCCAGCAGCTTAACCACAGTGGGGATTAATGAGCAGTTCTTC; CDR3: CASSLTTVGINEQFF
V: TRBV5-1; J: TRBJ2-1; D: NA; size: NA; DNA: TGCGCCAGCAGCCTTGCCACAGGGCTCAATGAGCAGTTCTTC; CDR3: CASSLATGLNEQFF
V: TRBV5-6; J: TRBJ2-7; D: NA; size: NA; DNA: TGTGCCAGCAGCTTCGGACAGCACTACGAGCAGTACTTC; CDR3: CASSFGQHYEQYF
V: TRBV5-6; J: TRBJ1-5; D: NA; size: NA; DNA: TGTGCCAGCAGCCGACGGACAGCCGCGGATAGCAATCAGCCCCAGCATTTT; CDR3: CASSRRTAADSNQPQHF
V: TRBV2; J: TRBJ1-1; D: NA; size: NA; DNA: TGTGCCAGCACTCCCGGCGCAGGGTGGGCTGAAGCTTTCTTT; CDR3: CASTPGAGWAEAFF
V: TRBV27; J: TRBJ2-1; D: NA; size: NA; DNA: TGTGCCAGCAGTTTATTCGGTCCTCATGAGCAGTTCTTC; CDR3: CASSLFGPHEQFF
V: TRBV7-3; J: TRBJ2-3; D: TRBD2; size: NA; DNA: TGTGCCAGCAGCTCCCCTCCGGGGGGGCCTGCTACGCAGTATTTT; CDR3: CASSSPPGGPATQYF
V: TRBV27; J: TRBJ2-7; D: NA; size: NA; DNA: TGTGCCAGCAGTTTACAGGGTGCGCGGTACGAGCAGTACTTC; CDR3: CASSLQGARYEQYF
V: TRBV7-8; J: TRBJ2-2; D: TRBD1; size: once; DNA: TGTGCCAGCAGCTTCGACAGGGGGACGGGCGGGGAGCTGTTTTTT; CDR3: CASSFDRGTGGELFF
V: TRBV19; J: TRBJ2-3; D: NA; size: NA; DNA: TGTGCCAGTAGTATCAGAGGGAGTCTAGCCGGAGATACGCAGTATTTT; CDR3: CASSIRGSLAGDTQYF
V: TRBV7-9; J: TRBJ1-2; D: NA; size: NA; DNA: TGTGCCAGCAGCTTAGAAGTCTGGGGGAGCTATGGCTACACCTTC; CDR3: CASSLEVWGSYGYTF
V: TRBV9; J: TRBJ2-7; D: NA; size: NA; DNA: TGTGCCAGCAGCCTGGGGACGACCTACGAGCAGTACTTC; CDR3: CASSLGTTYEQYF
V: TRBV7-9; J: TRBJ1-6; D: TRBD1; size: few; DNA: TGTGCCAGCAGCTCCGACAGGGAGTTAAGTTCACCCCTCCACTTT; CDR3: CASSSDRELSSPLHF
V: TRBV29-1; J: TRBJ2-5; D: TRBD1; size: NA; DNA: TGCAGCGTTTCCCGGGACAGGGGCATGCAAGAGACCCAGTACTTC; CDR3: CSVSRDRGMQETQYF
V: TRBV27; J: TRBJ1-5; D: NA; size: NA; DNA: TGTGCCAGCAGACAGGGATCAAGCCAGCCCCAGCATTTT; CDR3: CASRQGSSQPQHF
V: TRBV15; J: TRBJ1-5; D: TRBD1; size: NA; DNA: TGTGCCACCAGCAGATCCGGGACAGATAGCAATCAGCCCCAGCATTTT; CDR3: CATSRSGTDSNQPQHF
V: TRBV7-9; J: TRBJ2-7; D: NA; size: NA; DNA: TGTGCCAGCAGCTTAGCGGCCCAGCGGGCCCCCTACGAGCAGTACTTC; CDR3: CASSLAAQRAPYEQYF
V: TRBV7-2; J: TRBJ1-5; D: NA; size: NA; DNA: TGTGCCAGCAGCTTAGTTGGGGATAGCAATCAGCCCCAGCATTTT; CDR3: CASSLVGDSNQPQHF
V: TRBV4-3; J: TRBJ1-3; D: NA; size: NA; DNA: TGCGCCAGCAGCCCCATGGCGGAGCGCTCTGGAAACACCATATATTTT; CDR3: CASSPMAERSGNTIYF
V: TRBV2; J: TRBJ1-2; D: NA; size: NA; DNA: TGTGCCAGCAGTGACAGAAACGCTAACTATGGCTACACCTTC; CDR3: CASSDRNANYGYTF
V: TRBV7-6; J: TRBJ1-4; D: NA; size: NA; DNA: TGTGCCAGCAGCTTACAGGCGCCAAATGAAAAACTGTTTTTT; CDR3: CASSLQAPNEKLFF
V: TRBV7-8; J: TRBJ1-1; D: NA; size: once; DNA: TGTGCCAGCAGCTTAGCGGAGAGTTTCACTGAAGCTTTCTTT; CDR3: CASSLAESFTEAFF
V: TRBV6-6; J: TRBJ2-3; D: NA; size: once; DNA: TGTGCCAGCAGGTATCCCCCGTCGGGGACAGATACGCAGTATTTT; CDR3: CASRYPPSGTDTQYF
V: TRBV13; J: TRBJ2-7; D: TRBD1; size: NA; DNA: TGTGCCAGCAGCTTATACAGGGGGTCCTACGAGCAGTACTTC; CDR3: CASSLYRGSYEQYF
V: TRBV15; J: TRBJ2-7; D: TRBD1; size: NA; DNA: TGTGCCACCAGCAGCCCGGGACAGGGGTCCTACGAGCAGTACTTC; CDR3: CATSSPGQGSYEQYF
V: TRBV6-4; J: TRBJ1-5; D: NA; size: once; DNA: TGTGCCAGCAGGGGGGGATCCTGGGGGGATCAGCCCCAGCATTTT; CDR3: CASRGGSWGDQPQHF
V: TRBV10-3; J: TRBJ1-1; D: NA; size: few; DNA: TGTGCCATCAGTGAGGGGGCGGTCACTGAAGCTTTCTTT; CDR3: CAISEGAVTEAFF
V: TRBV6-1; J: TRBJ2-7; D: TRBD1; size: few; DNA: TGTGCCAGCAGTGGGGGACAGGGAGGAAGCGACGAGCAGTACTTC; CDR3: CASSGGQGGSDEQYF
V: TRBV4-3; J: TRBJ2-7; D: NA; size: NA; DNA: TGCGCCAGCAGCCAAGTTATCCAGTCCCCCTACGAGCAGTACTTC; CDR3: CASSQVIQSPYEQYF
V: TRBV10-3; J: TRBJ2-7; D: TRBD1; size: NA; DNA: TGTGCCATCAGTGAAGGACAGGGGAACGAGCAGTACTTC; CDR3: CAISEGQGNEQYF
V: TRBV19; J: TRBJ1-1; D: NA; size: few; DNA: TGTGCCAGTAGTATAGAGGGAACTGAAGCTTTCTTT; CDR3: CASSIEGTEAFF
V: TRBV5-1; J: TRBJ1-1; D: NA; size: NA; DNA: TGCGCCAGAGCGAACCGGGACACCTCGAGGACTGAAGCTTTCTTT; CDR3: CARANRDTSRTEAFF